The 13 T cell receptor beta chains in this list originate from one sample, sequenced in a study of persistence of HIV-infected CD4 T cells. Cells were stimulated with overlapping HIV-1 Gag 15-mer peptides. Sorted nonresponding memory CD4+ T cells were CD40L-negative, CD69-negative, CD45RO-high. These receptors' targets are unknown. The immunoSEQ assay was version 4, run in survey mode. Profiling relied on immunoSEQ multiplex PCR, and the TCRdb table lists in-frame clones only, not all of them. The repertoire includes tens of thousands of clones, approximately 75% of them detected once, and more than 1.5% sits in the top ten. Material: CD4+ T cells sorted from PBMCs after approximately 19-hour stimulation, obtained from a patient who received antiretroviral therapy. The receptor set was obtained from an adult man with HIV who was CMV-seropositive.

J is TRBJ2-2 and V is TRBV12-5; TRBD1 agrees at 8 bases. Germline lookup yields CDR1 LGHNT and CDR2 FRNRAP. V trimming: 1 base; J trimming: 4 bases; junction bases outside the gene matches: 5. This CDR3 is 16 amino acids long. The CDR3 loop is CASGLAGTGGTGELFF. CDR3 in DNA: TGTGCTAGTGGTTTGGCCGGGACAGGCGGCACCGGGGAGCTGTTTTTT.

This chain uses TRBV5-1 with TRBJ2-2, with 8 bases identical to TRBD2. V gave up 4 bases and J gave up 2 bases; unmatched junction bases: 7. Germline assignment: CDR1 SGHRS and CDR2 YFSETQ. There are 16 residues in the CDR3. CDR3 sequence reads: CASSPIAGLNTGELFF. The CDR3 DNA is TGCGCCAGCAGCCCTATAGCGGGGTTAAACACCGGGGAGCTGTTTTTT. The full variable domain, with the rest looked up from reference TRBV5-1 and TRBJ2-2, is KAGVTQTPRYLIKTRGQQVTLSCSPISGHRSVSWYQQTPGQGLQFLFEYFSETQRNKGNFPGRFSGRQFSNSRSEMNVSTLELGDSALYLCASSPIAGLNTGELFFGEGSRLTVL.

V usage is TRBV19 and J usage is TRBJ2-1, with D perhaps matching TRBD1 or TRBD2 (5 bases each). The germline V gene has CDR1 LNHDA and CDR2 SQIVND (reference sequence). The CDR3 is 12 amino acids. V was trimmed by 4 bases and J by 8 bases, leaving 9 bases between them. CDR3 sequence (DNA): TGTGCCAGTAGTACGCAGGGAGATGAGCAGTTCTTC. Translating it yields CASSTQGDEQFF.

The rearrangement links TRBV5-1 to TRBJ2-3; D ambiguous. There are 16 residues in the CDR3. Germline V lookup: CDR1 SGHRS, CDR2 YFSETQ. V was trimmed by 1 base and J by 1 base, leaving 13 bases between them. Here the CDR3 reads CASSLRRAWGTDTQYF. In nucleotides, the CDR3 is TGCGCCAGCAGCTTGAGAAGGGCTTGGGGCACAGATACGCAGTATTTT.

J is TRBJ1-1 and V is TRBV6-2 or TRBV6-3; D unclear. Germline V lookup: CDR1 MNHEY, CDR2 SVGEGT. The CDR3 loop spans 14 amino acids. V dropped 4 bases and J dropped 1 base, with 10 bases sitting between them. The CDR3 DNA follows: TGTGCCAGCAGTTCCCTCCGACAGAACACTGAAGCTTTCTTT. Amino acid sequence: CASSSLRQNTEAFF.

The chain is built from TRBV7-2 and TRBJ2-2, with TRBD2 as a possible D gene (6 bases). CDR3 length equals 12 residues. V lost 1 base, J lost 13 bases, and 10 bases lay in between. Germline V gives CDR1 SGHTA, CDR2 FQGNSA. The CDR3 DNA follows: TGTGCCAGCAGCTTAGGGAGGGGTGTGCTGTTTTTT. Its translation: CASSLGRGVLFF.

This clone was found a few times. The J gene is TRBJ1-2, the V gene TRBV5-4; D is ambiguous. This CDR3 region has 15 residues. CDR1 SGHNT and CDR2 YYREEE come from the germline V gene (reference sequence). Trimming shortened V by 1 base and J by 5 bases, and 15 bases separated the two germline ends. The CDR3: CASSLNREVRYGYTF. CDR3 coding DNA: TGTGCCAGCAGCTTGAATAGGGAGGTTAGATATGGCTACACCTTC. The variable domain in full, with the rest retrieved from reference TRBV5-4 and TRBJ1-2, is ETGVTQSPTHLIKTRGQQVTLRCSSQSGHNTVSWYQQALGQGPQFIFQYYREEENGRGNFPPRFSGLQFPNYSSELNVNALELDDSALYLCASSLNREVRYGYTFGSGTRLTVV.

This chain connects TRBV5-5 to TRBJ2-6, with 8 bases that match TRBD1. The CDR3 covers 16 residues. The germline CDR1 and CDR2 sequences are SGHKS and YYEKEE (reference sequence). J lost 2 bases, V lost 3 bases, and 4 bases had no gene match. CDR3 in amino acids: CASSWQGAAGANVLTF. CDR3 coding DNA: TGTGCCAGCAGCTGGCAGGGGGCGGCTGGGGCCAACGTCCTGACTTTC.

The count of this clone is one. The CDR3 region is CASKPFDVYGELFF. The CDR3, as DNA: TGTGCCAGCAAGCCCTTCGACGTATACGGGGAGCTGTTTTTT. The chain employs TRBV27 and TRBJ2-2; D is ambiguous. The CDR3 sequence is 14 residues long. V shed 7 bases and J shed 7 bases, with 16 bases lying between them. The germline V gene has CDR1 MNHEY and CDR2 SMNVEV (reference sequence).

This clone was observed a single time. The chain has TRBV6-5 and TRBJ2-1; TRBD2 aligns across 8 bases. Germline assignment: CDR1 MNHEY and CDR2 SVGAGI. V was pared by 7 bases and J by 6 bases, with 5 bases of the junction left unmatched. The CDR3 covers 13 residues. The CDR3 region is CASMAGGSNEQFF. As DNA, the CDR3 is TGTGCCAGCATGGCGGGGGGTTCCAATGAGCAGTTCTTC.

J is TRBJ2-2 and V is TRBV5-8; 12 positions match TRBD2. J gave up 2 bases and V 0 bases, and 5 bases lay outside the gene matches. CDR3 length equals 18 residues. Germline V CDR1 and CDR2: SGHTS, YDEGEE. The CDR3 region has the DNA TGTGCCAGCAGCTTGGGACTAGCGGGGGCCATTAACACCGGGGAGCTGTTTTTT. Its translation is CASSLGLAGAINTGELFF. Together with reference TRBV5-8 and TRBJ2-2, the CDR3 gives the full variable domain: EAGVTQSPTHLIKTRGQQATLRCSPISGHTSVYWYQQALGLGLQFLLWYDEGEERNRGNFPPRFSGRQFPNYSSELNVNALELEDSALYLCASSLGLAGAINTGELFFGEGSRLTVL.

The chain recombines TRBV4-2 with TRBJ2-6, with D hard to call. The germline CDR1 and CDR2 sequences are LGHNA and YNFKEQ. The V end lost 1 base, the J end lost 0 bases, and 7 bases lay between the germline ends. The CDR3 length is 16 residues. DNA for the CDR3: TGTGCCAGCAGCCAAGCAGAAGGCTCTGGGGCCAACGTCCTGACTTTC. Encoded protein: CASSQAEGSGANVLTF.

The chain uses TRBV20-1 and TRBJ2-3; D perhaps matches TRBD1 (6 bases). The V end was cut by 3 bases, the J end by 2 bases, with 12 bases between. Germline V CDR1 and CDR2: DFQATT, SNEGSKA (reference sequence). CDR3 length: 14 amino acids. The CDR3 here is CSASQGRFTDTQYF. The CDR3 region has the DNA TGCAGTGCTAGTCAGGGGCGTTTCACAGATACGCAGTATTTT.